This TCR beta chain was documented in a study of T-cell memory formation after mild COVID-19. Study summary: TCR clusters showed largely donor specificity.

This CDR3 spans 12 amino acids. The germline CDR1 and CDR2 sequences are SEHNR and FQNEAQ (reference sequence). The V end was cut by 3 bases, the J end by 12 bases, with 12 bases between. MiXCR was run by TCRdb on the 5' RACE reads, yielding one entry per CDR3 protein. The data show just under 550,000 distinct CDR3 sequences, roughly 20% seen once. This clonotype has more than one count but fewer than ten. This rearrangement joins TRBV7-9 to TRBJ2-1; D possibly corresponds to TRBD1 (6 bases). The sequencing input was PBMCs or a T cell subset sorted from them (not recorded which). The receptor comes from an adult woman who had mild COVID-19 (a few samples of this study predate the infection). Cell type and time point are not known. The CDR3 bases are TGTGCCAGCAGCTTGACAGGAGTTAGGCAGTTCTTC. As protein: CASSLTGVRQFF.